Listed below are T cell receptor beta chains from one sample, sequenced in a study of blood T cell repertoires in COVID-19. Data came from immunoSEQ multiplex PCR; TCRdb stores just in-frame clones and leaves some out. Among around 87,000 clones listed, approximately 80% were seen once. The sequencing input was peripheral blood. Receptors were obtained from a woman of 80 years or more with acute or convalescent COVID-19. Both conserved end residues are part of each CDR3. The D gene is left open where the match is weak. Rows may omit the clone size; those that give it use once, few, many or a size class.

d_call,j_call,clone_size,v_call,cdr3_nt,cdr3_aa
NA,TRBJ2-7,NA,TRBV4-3,TGCGCCAGCAGCCAAGAAGTAAGCGGGCGCTACGAGCAGTACTTC,CASSQEVSGRYEQYF
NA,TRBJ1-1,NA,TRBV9,TGTGCCAGCAGCCCCCAGGGTCCACGGAACACTGAAGCTTTCTTT,CASSPQGPRNTEAFF
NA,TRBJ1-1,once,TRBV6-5,TGTGCCAGCAGGGCCGGCCAGGCCAACACTGAAGCTTTCTTT,CASRAGQANTEAFF
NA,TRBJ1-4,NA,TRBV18,TGTGCCAGCTCAAGAGCCGATAATGAAAAACTGTTTTTT,CASSRADNEKLFF
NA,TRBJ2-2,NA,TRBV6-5,TGTGCCAGCAGTTACCGAAGGGGCGCGAACACCGGGGAGCTGTTTTTT,CASSYRRGANTGELFF
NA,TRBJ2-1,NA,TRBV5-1,TGCGCCAGCATCAGGGGTGATGAGCAGTTCTTC,CASIRGDEQFF
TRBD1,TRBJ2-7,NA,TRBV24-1,TGTGCCACCAGTGGGGACAGCTCCTACGAGCAGTACTTC,CATSGDSSYEQYF
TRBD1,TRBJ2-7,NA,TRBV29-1,TGCAGCGTTGGCTTACCGGGACAGGCCGCCTACGAGCAGTACTTC,CSVGLPGQAAYEQYF
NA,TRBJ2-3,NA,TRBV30,TGTGCCTGGAGTGGACTGATCAGCACAGATACGCAGTATTTT,CAWSGLISTDTQYF
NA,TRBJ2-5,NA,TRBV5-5,TGTGCCAGCAGCTCATCCCGGGGGAGCCAAGAGACCCAGTACTTC,CASSSSRGSQETQYF
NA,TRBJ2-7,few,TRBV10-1,TGCGCCAGCAGTGAGTCGACTCCAGTAGTACTCTCCTACGAGCAGTACTTC,CASSESTPVVLSYEQYF
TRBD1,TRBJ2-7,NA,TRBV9,TGTGCCAGCAGCGTAACCCCGACAGGGGCTGGAGACGAGCAGTACTTC,CASSVTPTGAGDEQYF
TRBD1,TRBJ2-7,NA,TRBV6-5,TGTGCCAGCAGTTACTCTGGACAGGGATCCTACGAGCAGTACTTC,CASSYSGQGSYEQYF
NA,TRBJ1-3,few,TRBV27,TGTGCCAGCAGTTTAGATCGGGGAAACACCATATATTTT,CASSLDRGNTIYF